These 26 T cell receptor beta chains share one sample of origin, sequenced in a study of Ad26.COV2.S vaccination and SARS-CoV-2 variants. Treatment described: 19 received Ad26.COV2.S at low or high dose, single or two shots; several received placebo; per-sample allocation not given. Specimen acquisition occurred on day 63 following the initial vaccine or placebo injection. Repertoires were generated with immunoSEQ multiplex PCR, while TCRdb's copy carries only in-frame clones and drops some. The sample gives 300,000 to 400,000 clones, around 83% of which show up once; 1.9% is in the top ten. Sequenced material: peripheral blood, taken in a trial of Ad26.COV2.S vaccine versus placebo. The receptor source for this set is a person between 18 and 65 years old who received the Ad26.COV2.S COVID-19 vaccine or a placebo.

This chain joins TRBV4-3 and TRBJ1-2, with unresolved D. CDR1 and CDR2 from the germline V gene are LGHNA and YSLEER. The CDR3 has 16 amino acids. The V and J ends lost 0 bases and 5 bases respectively, with 16 bases between them. The CDR3 DNA reads TGCGCCAGCAGCCAAGACCCATCATCCTTGGGATATGGCTACACCTTC. As protein: CASSQDPSSLGYGYTF.

J is TRBJ1-2 and V is TRBV27, with D uncertain. Looked up from germline, CDR1 is MNHEY and CDR2 is SMNVEV (reference sequence). Trimming cost V 5 bases and J 8 bases, with 18 bases left between them. The CDR3 has 14 amino acids. The CDR3 reads CASSPTGRMEGYTF. The DNA of the CDR3 is TGTGCCAGCAGTCCCACGGGTAGGATGGAAGGCTACACCTTC.

This clone was seen just once. The rearrangement uses TRBV5-6 and TRBJ2-1; TRBD2 agrees at 8 bases. The V gene end was trimmed by 6 bases and the J gene end by 3 bases; junction bases not matched to a gene: 11. This CDR3 is 16 amino acids long. Germline CDR1 is SGHDT and CDR2 is YYEEEE. This CDR3 reads CASTADSGAYYNEQFF. CDR3 DNA sequence: TGTGCCAGCACCGCGGATAGCGGGGCGTACTACAATGAGCAGTTCTTC.

This chain uses TRBV27 with TRBJ1-1; no reliable D call. The germline gives CDR1 MNHEY, CDR2 SMNVEV (reference sequence). Trimming took 4 bases from V and 1 from J, leaving 7 bases between them. CDR3 length: 13 amino acids. CDR3 loop: CASSSKANTEAFF. Here the CDR3 DNA reads TGTGCCAGCAGTTCAAAGGCGAACACTGAAGCTTTCTTT.

Turning to this clone: Other DNA sequences in this specimen translate into the identical CDR3. This sequence joins TRBV18 and TRBJ1-1; no definite D call. V was cut by 3 bases and J by 5 bases, with 10 bases left in between. Germline lookup yields CDR1 KGHSH and CDR2 LQKENI. The CDR3 consists of 13 residues. CDR3 in amino acids: CASSPGAGTEAFF. In DNA form, the CDR3 reads TGTGCCAGCTCACCCGGCGCAGGTACTGAAGCTTTCTTT. The full variable domain, completed using reference TRBV18 and TRBJ1-1, is NAGVMQNPRHLVRRRGQEARLRCSPMKGHSHVYWYRQLPEEGLKFMVYLQKENIIDESGMPKERFSAEFPKEGPSILRIQQVVRGDSAAYFCASSPGAGTEAFFGQGTRLTVV.

The chain combines TRBV2 with TRBJ1-2, with D unresolved. V gave up 11 bases and J gave up 4 bases, with 14 bases separating them. There are 12 residues in the CDR3. Germline V gives CDR1 SNHLY, CDR2 FYNNEI. Here the CDR3 DNA reads TGTGCCTCCCCTGCGGCAGCCTATGGCTACACCTTC. Its translation: CASPAAAYGYTF.

The chain joins TRBV2 to TRBJ2-1, with 12 nucleotides matching TRBD2. The CDR3 has 14 residues. From germline, CDR1 is SNHLY and CDR2 FYNNEI. Trimming at V came to 6 bases and at J to 7 bases, leaving 4 bases not matched to a gene. CDR3 DNA sequence: TGTGCCAGCAGATTTGGACTAGCGGGGAATGAGCAGTTCTTC. Encoded protein: CASRFGLAGNEQFF.

The rearrangement joins TRBV7-8 to TRBJ2-2, with D perhaps TRBD2 (5 bases). With 0 bases removed from V and 5 bases from J, the gap between germline ends came to 7 bases. CDR1 and CDR2 from the germline V gene are SGHVS and FQNEAQ. This CDR3 comprises 14 residues. The CDR3 sequence is CASSLAPGTGELFF. CDR3 sequence (DNA): TGTGCCAGCAGCTTAGCACCGGGGACCGGGGAGCTGTTTTTT.

This clone was seen just once. The gene calls are TRBV4-3 and TRBJ2-1; tentatively, D is TRBD2 (6 bases). CDR1 is LGHNA and CDR2 is YSLEER in the germline V gene. The CDR3 extends over 16 amino acids. V lost 3 bases, J lost 11 bases, and 23 bases lay in between. The CDR3 nucleotides read TGCGCCAGCAGCCAGGAAACGGGACTGGGTCTGTCACAGCAGTTCTTC. It yields the protein CASSQETGLGLSQQFF.

The chain links TRBV4-3 to TRBJ1-2; D not resolved. CDR1 and CDR2 from the germline V gene are LGHNA and YSLEER. CDR3 length: 15 amino acids. The ends were cut back, 0 bases at V and 3 bases at J, with 11 bases in the middle. This chain's CDR3 is CASSQDFAVHYGYTF. Written as DNA, the CDR3 is TGCGCCAGCAGCCAAGATTTCGCGGTTCACTATGGCTACACCTTC.

This clone has a handful of counts. CDR3 region: CASSQEGQLGSPLHF. The CDR3 DNA is TGCGCCAGCAGCCAAGAAGGGCAACTAGGTTCACCCCTCCACTTT. V gene TRBV4-1 combines with J gene TRBJ1-6; no clear D gene. The CDR3 extends over 15 amino acids. Between the trimmed V and J ends, which lost 0 bases and 9 bases, there was a span of 12 bases. The V gene's germline CDR1 is MGHRA and CDR2 YSYEKL.

V gene TRBV28 combines with J gene TRBJ2-1, with unresolved D. This CDR3 is built from 14 residues. The germline V gene encodes CDR1 MDHEN and CDR2 SYDVKM. The germline V and J ends were trimmed by 4 bases and 12 bases, with 19 bases remaining between them. CDR3 region: CASSSTSTVRGQFF. The CDR3 DNA follows: TGTGCCAGCAGTTCCACCTCTACCGTCCGCGGGCAGTTCTTC.

The chain couples TRBV7-2 to TRBJ1-2, with a possible D match to TRBD1 (5 bases). Deletions cut 6 bases from V and 7 bases from J, with 18 bases between. In germline, CDR1 is SGHTA, CDR2 FQGNSA. This CDR3 contains 14 residues. For the CDR3, the DNA is TGTGCCAGCAGGGATGCTCGGGGCTTATCTGGCTACACCTTC. Protein product: CASRDARGLSGYTF.

V is TRBV15 and J is TRBJ2-1, with 12 bases matching TRBD2. Germline loops: CDR1 LNHNV, CDR2 YYDKDF (reference sequence). The CDR3 consists of 16 residues. V trimming: 5 bases; J trimming: 7 bases; junction bases outside the gene matches: 9. The CDR3 DNA reads as TGTGCCACCAGCGGGCTAGCGGGGGGGCCGGGGAATGAGCAGTTCTTC. It yields the protein CATSGLAGGPGNEQFF.

The CDR3 region is CASSLQGAYDGYTF. The CDR3 DNA sequence: TGTGCCAGCAGCTTACAGGGGGCATACGATGGCTACACCTTC. The chain links TRBV7-8 to TRBJ1-2; TRBD1 agrees at 8 bases. The V gene's germline CDR1 is SGHVS and CDR2 FQNEAQ. This CDR3 contains 14 residues. V lost 2 bases to trimming and J lost 6 bases; unmatched junction nucleotides: 5.

The gene calls are TRBV6-2 or TRBV6-3 and TRBJ2-1, with D uncertain. Germline loops: CDR1 MNHEY, CDR2 SVGEGT. The CDR3 contains 13 residues. Deletions cut 1 base from V and 8 bases from J, with 9 bases between. The CDR3 DNA is TGTGCCAGCAGTTACTGGTCCCGAGATGAGCAGTTCTTC. It codes for CASSYWSRDEQFF.

CDR3 region: CASSLVVLYNEQFF. The CDR3 nucleotides are TGTGCCAGCAGCTTAGTGGTCCTGTACAATGAGCAGTTCTTC. The V call is TRBV7-9, the J call TRBJ2-1; D is ambiguous. Germline V CDR1 and CDR2: SEHNR, FQNEAQ (reference sequence). There are 14 residues in the CDR3. The V end lost 1 base, the J end lost 4 bases, and 8 bases lay between the germline ends.

The sample holds one count of this clone. The rearrangement joins TRBV9 to TRBJ2-5; possible D gene TRBD1, 7 bases. The CDR3 consists of 15 residues. Trimming stripped 0 bases from V and 4 bases from J, with 13 bases between. CDR1 and CDR2 from the germline V gene are SGDLS and YYNGEE. The DNA for the CDR3 is TGTGCCAGCAGCGTAGCTCCCCAGGGGGGAGAGACCCAGTACTTC. Translating gives CASSVAPQGGETQYF.

This chain's CDR3 is CASSLAVQGGTQYF. CDR3 in DNA: TGTGCCAGCAGCTTAGCGGTGCAGGGCGGGACCCAGTACTTC. The chain carries TRBV7-9 and TRBJ2-5; the D gene is possibly TRBD1 (5 bases). Trimming shortened V by 0 bases and J by 7 bases, and 12 bases separated the two germline ends. CDR3 size: 14 residues. Germline lookup yields CDR1 SEHNR and CDR2 FQNEAQ (reference sequence).

The sample holds many counts of this clone. This CDR3 is CASSHLLDSMTDTQYF. In nucleotides, the CDR3 is TGTGCCAGTAGTCATCTCCTGGACTCCATGACAGATACGCAGTATTTT. The chain uses TRBV19 and TRBJ2-3, with D perhaps TRBD2 (5 bases). V dropped 5 bases and J dropped 3 bases, with 18 bases sitting between them. Germline V lookup: CDR1 LNHDA, CDR2 SQIVND (reference sequence). The CDR3 has 16 amino acids. Full variable domain (rest looked up from reference TRBV19 and TRBJ2-3): DGGITQSPKYLFRKEGQNVTLSCEQNLNHDAMYWYRQDPGQGLRLIYYSQIVNDFQKGDIAEGYSVSREKKESFPLTVTSAQKNPTAFYLCASSHLLDSMTDTQYFGPGTRLTVL.

The chain carries TRBV6-6 and TRBJ1-6, with 9 bases aligning to TRBD1. V dropped 5 bases and J dropped 3; count of bases not matched to a gene: 11. There are 18 residues in the CDR3. Germline V CDR1 and CDR2: MNHNY, SVGAGI (reference sequence). CDR3 residues: CASSLQGASTLYNSPLHF. Written as DNA, the CDR3 is TGTGCCAGCAGTCTACAGGGGGCCTCTACCCTCTATAATTCACCCCTCCACTTT.

The chain couples TRBV6-5 to TRBJ1-5; no definite D call. V dropped 11 bases and J dropped 9 bases, with 17 bases sitting between them. CDR1 and CDR2 from the germline V gene are MNHEY and SVGAGI. The CDR3 runs to 12 residues. The CDR3 DNA follows: TGTGCCGTCCTCCGGGTCCGAGGGCCCCAGCATTTT. Protein product: CAVLRVRGPQHF.

This chain links TRBV9 with TRBJ1-2; D gene uncertain. The length of the CDR3 is 15 residues. Germline lookup yields CDR1 SGDLS and CDR2 YYNGEE. Between the trimmed V and J ends, which lost 3 bases and 2 bases, there was a span of 14 bases. CDR3 loop: CASSADLAENYGYTF. The DNA for the CDR3 is TGTGCCAGCAGCGCGGACCTCGCAGAGAACTATGGCTACACCTTC. The variable domain in full, with the rest retrieved from reference TRBV9 and TRBJ1-2, is DSGVTQTPKHLITATGQRVTLRCSPRSGDLSVYWYQQSLDQGLQFLIQYYNGEERAKGNILERFSAQQFPDLHSELNLSSLELGDSALYFCASSADLAENYGYTFGSGTRLTVV.

There are a few counts of this clone. The V gene is TRBV27, the J gene TRBJ1-6, with TRBD1 matching 10 bases. The CDR3 totals 17 residues. Germline V CDR1 and CDR2: MNHEY, SMNVEV (reference sequence). The ends lost 5 bases at V and 0 bases at J; junction bases unmatched: 4. CDR3 sequence: CASSRRTGGSYNSPLHF. For the CDR3, the DNA is TGTGCCAGCAGTCGAAGGACAGGGGGCTCCTATAATTCACCCCTCCACTTT.

The chain has TRBV7-9 and TRBJ2-1; D remains ambiguous. CDR1 and CDR2 (germline): SEHNR, FQNEAQ (reference sequence). The V and J ends lost 1 base and 7 bases respectively, with 8 bases between them. The CDR3 totals 13 residues. DNA of the CDR3: TGTGCCAGCAGCTTAGTAGCCGGAAATGAGCAGTTCTTC. Residues: CASSLVAGNEQFF.

Here the CDR3 reads CAWGNTYGYTF. The CDR3 nucleotides read TGTGCCTGGGGAAACACGTATGGCTACACCTTC. The chain is built from TRBV30 and TRBJ1-2; D is undetermined. CDR3 length equals 11 residues. Germline V gives CDR1 GTSNPN, CDR2 SVGIG (reference sequence). Between the trimmed V and J ends, which lost 5 bases and 5 bases, there was a span of 9 bases.